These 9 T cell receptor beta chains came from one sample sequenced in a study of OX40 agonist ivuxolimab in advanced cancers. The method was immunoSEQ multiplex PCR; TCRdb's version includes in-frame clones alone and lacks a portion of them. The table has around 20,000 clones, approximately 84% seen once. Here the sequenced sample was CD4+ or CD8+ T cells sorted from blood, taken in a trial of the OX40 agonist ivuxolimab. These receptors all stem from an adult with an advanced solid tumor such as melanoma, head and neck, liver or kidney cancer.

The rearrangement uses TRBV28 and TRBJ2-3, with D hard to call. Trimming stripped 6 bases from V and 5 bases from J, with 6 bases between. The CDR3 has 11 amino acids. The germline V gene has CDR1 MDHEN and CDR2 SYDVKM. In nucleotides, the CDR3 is TGTGCCAGCAGCCCAAAAGATACGCAGTATTTT. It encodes CASSPKDTQYF.

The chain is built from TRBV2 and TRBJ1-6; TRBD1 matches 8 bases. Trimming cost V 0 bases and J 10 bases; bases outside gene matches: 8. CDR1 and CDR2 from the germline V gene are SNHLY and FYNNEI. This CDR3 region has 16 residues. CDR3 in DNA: TGTGCCAGCAGTGAAGCGCCAGGCAGGGGGCAGTCACCCCTCCACTTT. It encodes CASSEAPGRGQSPLHF.

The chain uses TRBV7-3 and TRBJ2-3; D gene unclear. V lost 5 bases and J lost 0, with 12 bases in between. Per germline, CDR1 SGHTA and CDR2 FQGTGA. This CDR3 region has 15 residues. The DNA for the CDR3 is TGTGCCAGCAGCCGGATGGCCTCTAGCACAGATACGCAGTATTTT. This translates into CASSRMASSTDTQYF.

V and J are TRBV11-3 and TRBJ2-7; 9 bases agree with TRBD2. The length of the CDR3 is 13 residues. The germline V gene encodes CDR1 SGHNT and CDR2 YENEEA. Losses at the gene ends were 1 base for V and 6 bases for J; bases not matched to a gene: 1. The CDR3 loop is CASSLGRGGEQYF. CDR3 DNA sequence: TGTGCCAGCAGCTTAGGGCGGGGGGGCGAGCAGTACTTC.

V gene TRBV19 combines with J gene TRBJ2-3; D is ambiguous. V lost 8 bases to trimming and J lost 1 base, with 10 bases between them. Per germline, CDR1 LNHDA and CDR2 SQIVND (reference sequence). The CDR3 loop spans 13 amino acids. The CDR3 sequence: CASGHVGTDTQYF. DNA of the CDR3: TGTGCCAGTGGCCATGTGGGCACAGATACGCAGTATTTT.

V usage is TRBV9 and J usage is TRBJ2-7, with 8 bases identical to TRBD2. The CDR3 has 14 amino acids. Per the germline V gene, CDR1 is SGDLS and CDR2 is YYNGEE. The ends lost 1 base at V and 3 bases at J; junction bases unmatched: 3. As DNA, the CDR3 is TGTGCCAGCAGCGTACAGGGGACTAGCTACGAGCAGTACTTC. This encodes CASSVQGTSYEQYF.

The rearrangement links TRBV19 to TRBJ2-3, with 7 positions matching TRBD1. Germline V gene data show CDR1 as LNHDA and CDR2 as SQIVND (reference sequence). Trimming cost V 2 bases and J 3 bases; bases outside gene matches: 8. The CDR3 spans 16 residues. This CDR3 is CASSIIVGTETDTQYF. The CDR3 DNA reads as TGTGCCAGTAGTATAATAGTCGGGACAGAAACAGATACGCAGTATTTT. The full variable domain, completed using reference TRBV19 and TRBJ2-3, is DGGITQSPKYLFRKEGQNVTLSCEQNLNHDAMYWYRQDPGQGLRLIYYSQIVNDFQKGDIAEGYSVSREKKESFPLTVTSAQKNPTAFYLCASSIIVGTETDTQYFGPGTRLTVL.

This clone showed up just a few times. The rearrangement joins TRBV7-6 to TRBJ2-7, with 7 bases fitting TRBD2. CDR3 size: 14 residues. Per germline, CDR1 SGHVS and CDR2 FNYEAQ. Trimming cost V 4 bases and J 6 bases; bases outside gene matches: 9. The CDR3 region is CASSSQALATEQYF. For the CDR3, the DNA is TGTGCCAGCAGCTCCCAAGCACTAGCGACCGAGCAGTACTTC.

The CDR3, as DNA: TGTGCCATCAGTGAGTCACTATTCGGATCAAACACTGAAGCTTTCTTT. Translated: CAISESLFGSNTEAFF. The rearrangement links TRBV10-3 to TRBJ1-1; D is ambiguous. Germline assignment: CDR1 ENHRY and CDR2 SYGVKD. Trimming removed 0 bases from V and 2 bases from J, with 13 bases in between. The CDR3 has 16 amino acids.